The next 5 T cell receptor beta chains were all read from a single sample in a study of T cell clones after liver transplantation. This table comes from immunoSEQ multiplex PCR, and its TCRdb copy is limited to in-frame clones, with some not included. In the table there are about 51,000 clones, about 86% of which are singletons. The sample was CD8+ T cells from blood, taken 12 months after liver transplant. These TCRs come from a human patient who received a liver transplant. Some T cells may originate from the graft donor.

This rearrangement joins TRBV18 to TRBJ1-5, with TRBD1 as a possible D gene (5 bases). The V gene's germline CDR1 is KGHSH and CDR2 LQKENI. This CDR3 has 16 residues. Trimming removed 7 bases from V and 1 base from J, with 17 bases in between. CDR3 protein: CASLPLARDSNQPQHF. The CDR3 bases are TGTGCCAGCTTGCCCCTCGCAAGGGACAGCAATCAGCCCCAGCATTTT.

This chain uses TRBV2 with TRBJ2-5; 7 bases agree with TRBD2. The V gene's germline CDR1 is SNHLY and CDR2 FYNNEI. V lost 11 bases to trimming and J lost 4 bases; unmatched junction nucleotides: 19. This CDR3 comprises 16 residues. This CDR3 reads CAGVVPPRGGRETQYF. For the CDR3, the DNA is TGTGCCGGCGTAGTTCCTCCTCGGGGAGGGCGAGAGACCCAGTACTTC.

In this sample, this clone turned up once. The V call is TRBV19, the J call TRBJ1-1; no clear D gene. V was trimmed by 5 bases and J by 1 base, leaving 14 bases between them. The CDR3 covers 15 residues. Germline V gene sequence: CDR1 LNHDA, CDR2 SQIVND (reference sequence). DNA of the CDR3: TGTGCCAGTAGTTGGGGATCCCTCCCGAACACTGAAGCTTTCTTT. It encodes CASSWGSLPNTEAFF.

The chain joins TRBV28 to TRBJ1-2; maybe TRBD1 (6 bases). V lost 7 bases and J lost 4, with 16 bases in between. This CDR3 contains 14 residues. From germline, CDR1 is MDHEN and CDR2 SYDVKM. CDR3 nucleotide sequence: TGTGCCAGCATCCACCCAGGGGCGGGCTATGGCTACACCTTC. Amino acid sequence: CASIHPGAGYGYTF.

The chain links TRBV10-1 to TRBJ2-7, with 7 nucleotides matching TRBD1. The CDR3 spans 19 residues. The V and J ends lost 0 bases and 4 bases, in that order; junction bases with no gene match: 18. Per the germline V gene, CDR1 is WNHNN and CDR2 is SYGVQD (reference sequence). For the CDR3, the DNA is TGCGCCAGCAGTGAGTCGACTCGAGGGTTGACAGGGTTTTTTTACGAGCAGTACTTC. It codes for CASSESTRGLTGFFYEQYF.